This section outlines one T cell receptor (beta chain) sequence together with its context. Its matching antigen is unknown. The germline gives CDR1 SGHVS, CDR2 FNYEAQ. The trim removed 2 bases at V and 0 bases at J, leaving 12 bases unmatched. The CDR3 sequence is 20 residues long. Profiling relied on immunoSEQ multiplex PCR, and the TCRdb table lists in-frame clones only, not all of them. The sample has 130,000 or so clones, 85% to 90% seen once. The data derive from a study of cytomegalovirus exposure and HLA in healthy donors. Findings and caveats of the study: Researchers catalogued over 150 TCR beta chains as cytomegalovirus-associated.

The sequencing input was PBMCs. The rearrangement uses TRBV7-6 and TRBJ2-1, with TRBD2 identical over 11 bases. The receptor's source is a woman between 18 and 29 years old in good health and CMV-seronegative. For the CDR3, the DNA is TGTGCCAGCAGCTTACGAATAGCGGGGGGGCCTGGGAGCTCCTACAATGAGCAGTTCTTC. Residues: CASSLRIAGGPGSSYNEQFF.